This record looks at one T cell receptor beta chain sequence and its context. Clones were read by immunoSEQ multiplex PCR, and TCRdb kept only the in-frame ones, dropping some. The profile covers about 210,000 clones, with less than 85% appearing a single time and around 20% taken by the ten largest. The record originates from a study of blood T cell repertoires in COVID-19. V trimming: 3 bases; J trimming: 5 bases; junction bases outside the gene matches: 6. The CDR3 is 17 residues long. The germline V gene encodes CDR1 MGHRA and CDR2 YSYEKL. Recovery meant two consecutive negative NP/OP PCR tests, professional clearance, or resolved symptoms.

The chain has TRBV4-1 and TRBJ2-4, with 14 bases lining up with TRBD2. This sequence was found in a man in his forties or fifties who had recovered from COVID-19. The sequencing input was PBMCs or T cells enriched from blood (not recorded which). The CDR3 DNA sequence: TGCGCCAGCAGCCAGAGACTAGCGGGAGGGCGGGAAAACATTCAGTACTTC. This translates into CASSQRLAGGRENIQYF.